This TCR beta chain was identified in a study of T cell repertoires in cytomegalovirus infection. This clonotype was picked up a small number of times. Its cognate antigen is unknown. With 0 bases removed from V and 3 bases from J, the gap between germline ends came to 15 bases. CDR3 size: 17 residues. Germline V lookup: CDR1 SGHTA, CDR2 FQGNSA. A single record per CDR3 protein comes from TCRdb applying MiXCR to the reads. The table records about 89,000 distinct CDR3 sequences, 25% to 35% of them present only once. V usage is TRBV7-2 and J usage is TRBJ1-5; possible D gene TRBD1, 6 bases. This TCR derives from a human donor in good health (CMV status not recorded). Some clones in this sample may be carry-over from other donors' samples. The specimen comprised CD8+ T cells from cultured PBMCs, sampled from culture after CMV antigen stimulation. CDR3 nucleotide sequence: TGTGCCAGCAGCTTAGCTTTGATGGACAGCTCCAATCAGCCCCAGCATTTT. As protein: CASSLALMDSSNQPQHF.